These 13 T cell receptor beta chains were sequenced from one sample in a study of T cell repertoires in cytomegalovirus infection. Via MiXCR, TCRdb re-called the reads, giving one row per CDR3 protein. Among 300,000 to 450,000 distinct CDR3 sequences listed, around 18% were seen once. The sample consisted of PBMCs. These receptor sequences come from a human donor in good health (CMV status not recorded). Some clones in this sample may be carry-over from other donors' samples.

V usage is TRBV7-9 and J usage is TRBJ2-1; TRBD1 matches 9 bases. This CDR3 is 14 amino acids long. Germline CDR1 and CDR2: SEHNR and FQNEAQ (reference sequence). With 7 bases clipped from V and 4 bases from J, the junction kept 5 bases outside the gene matches. CDR3 region: CASTPGQGYNEQFF. The CDR3 bases are TGTGCCAGCACTCCGGGACAGGGATACAATGAGCAGTTCTTC. Filled out from reference TRBV7-9 and TRBJ2-1, the complete variable domain reads DTGVSQNPRHKITKRGQNVTFRCDPISEHNRLYWYRQTLGQGPEFLTYFQNEAQLEKSRLLSDRFSAERPKGSFSTLEIQRTEQGDSAMYLCASTPGQGYNEQFFGPGTRLTVL.

This clonotype has more than one count but fewer than ten. The rearrangement joins TRBV7-2 to TRBJ1-1; D is undetermined. The CDR3 totals 19 residues. CDR1 and CDR2 from the germline V gene are SGHTA and FQGNSA. Deletions cut 4 bases from V and 4 bases from J, with 28 bases between. CDR3 protein: CASSSLGSGLDYGGTEAFF. As DNA, the CDR3 is TGTGCCAGCAGCTCCCTGGGGTCGGGGTTGGATTATGGCGGCACTGAAGCTTTCTTT.

This clonotype has ten or more counts. This chain links TRBV7-9 with TRBJ1-1; D is undetermined. V lost 1 base and J lost 1, with 10 bases in between. CDR1 and CDR2 from the germline V gene are SEHNR and FQNEAQ (reference sequence). This CDR3 region has 15 residues. The CDR3 reads CASSLDMTPNTEAFF. CDR3 coding DNA: TGTGCCAGCAGCTTAGATATGACCCCGAACACTGAAGCTTTCTTT. The whole variable domain, remainder taken from reference TRBV7-9 and TRBJ1-1, is DTGVSQNPRHKITKRGQNVTFRCDPISEHNRLYWYRQTLGQGPEFLTYFQNEAQLEKSRLLSDRFSAERPKGSFSTLEIQRTEQGDSAMYLCASSLDMTPNTEAFFGQGTRLTVV.

This clonotype was counted between two and nine times. The chain employs TRBV12-3 or TRBV12-4 and TRBJ2-1; D uncertain. This CDR3 contains 11 residues. The V gene lost 5 bases and the J gene lost 9 bases, with 8 bases spanning the gap. The CDR3 DNA is TGTGCCAGCAGTGAACTCGGTGAGCAGTTCTTC. Translation: CASSELGEQFF.

This clonotype appeared a few times. V and J are TRBV4-3 and TRBJ2-7; D may be TRBD1 or TRBD2 (5 bases each). The V and J ends lost 6 bases and 0 bases respectively, with 15 bases between them. Germline V CDR1 and CDR2: LGHNA, YSLEER. The CDR3 is 15 amino acids. The CDR3 region is CASSPTSGTSYEQYF. The CDR3 DNA sequence: TGCGCCAGCAGTCCTACCTCCGGGACCTCCTACGAGCAGTACTTC.

Ten or more counts support this clonotype. The chain is built from TRBV11-2 and TRBJ1-1; 10 bases line up with TRBD1. The J segment lost 1 base and the V segment lost 5 bases, leaving 10 bases of the junction unmatched. Per the germline V gene, CDR1 is SGHAT and CDR2 is FQNNGV. CDR3 length: 17 amino acids. In nucleotides, the CDR3 is TGTGCCAGCAGCGTATTGGGGACAGGGGTTAGGAACACTGAAGCTTTCTTT. Translated, it gives CASSVLGTGVRNTEAFF. The variable domain in full, with the rest retrieved from reference TRBV11-2 and TRBJ1-1, is EAGVAQSPRYKIIEKRQSVAFWCNPISGHATLYWYQQILGQGPKLLIQFQNNGVVDDSQLPKDRFSAERLKGVDSTLKIQPAKLEDSAVYLCASSVLGTGVRNTEAFFGQGTRLTVV.

This clonotype has more than one count but fewer than ten. The chain has TRBV12-5 and TRBJ2-1; tentatively, D is TRBD1 (5 bases). The CDR3 loop spans 14 amino acids. Trimming cost V 4 bases and J 3 bases, with 10 bases left between them. The germline V gene encodes CDR1 LGHNT and CDR2 FRNRAP. The CDR3 coding sequence is TGTGCTAGTGGTTATCTCAGGGTCTACAATGAGCAGTTCTTC. It is translated as CASGYLRVYNEQFF. Variable domain in full (rest from reference TRBV12-5 and TRBJ2-1): DARVTQTPRHKVTEMGQEVTMRCQPILGHNTVFWYRQTMMQGLELLAYFRNRAPLDDSGMPKDRFSAEMPDATLATLKIQPSEPRDSAVYFCASGYLRVYNEQFFGPGTRLTVL.

The CDR3 DNA reads as TGTGCCAGCACCCTGGACCAGTATAGGTCCTACGAGCAGTACTTC. This sequence encodes CASTLDQYRSYEQYF. The chain recombines TRBV2 with TRBJ2-7; D is uncertain. V was trimmed by 7 bases and J by 1 base, leaving 17 bases between them. The CDR3 contains 15 residues. CDR1 is SNHLY and CDR2 is FYNNEI in the germline V gene.

This clonotype was seen at least ten times. The chain uses TRBV7-2 and TRBJ1-4; D unresolved. Trimming left V 5 bases short and J 0 bases short, with 13 bases between. The CDR3 length is 16 residues. CDR1 is SGHTA and CDR2 is FQGNSA in the germline V gene. CDR3 protein: CASSPQHQTTNEKLFF. CDR3 DNA: TGTGCCAGCAGCCCCCAACACCAGACAACTAATGAAAAACTGTTTTTT. Together with reference TRBV7-2 and TRBJ1-4, the CDR3 gives the full variable domain: GAGVSQSPSNKVTEKGKDVELRCDPISGHTALYWYRQSLGQGLEFLIYFQGNSAPDKSGLPSDRFSAERTGGSVSTLTIQRTQQEDSAVYLCASSPQHQTTNEKLFFGSGTQLSVL.

The rearrangement links TRBV4-1 to TRBJ1-5; D is perhaps TRBD1 (5 bases). Germline CDR1 reads MGHRA; CDR2 reads YSYEKL. V dropped 4 bases and J dropped 0 bases, with 10 bases sitting between them. This CDR3 comprises 15 residues. CDR3 protein: CASSRRDVSNQPQHF. The DNA of the CDR3 is TGCGCCAGCAGCCGACGGGACGTTAGCAATCAGCCCCAGCATTTT.

V is TRBV12-3 or TRBV12-4 and J is TRBJ2-3; TRBD1 is a possible D gene (5 bases). Deletions cut 6 bases from V and 11 bases from J, with 15 bases between. This CDR3 is built from 12 residues. CDR3 sequence (DNA): TGTGCCAGCAGCACGACAGTAAATATGCAGTATTTT. Encoded protein: CASSTTVNMQYF.

This clonotype was seen only a few times. This chain connects TRBV3-1 to TRBJ1-4; D unclear. V shed 1 base and J shed 5 bases, with 11 bases lying between them. Germline CDR1 reads LGHDT; CDR2 reads YNNKEL (reference sequence). This CDR3 has 15 amino acids. The CDR3 bases are TGTGCCAGCAGCCAAGCGGTCAGAAAAAATGAAAAACTGTTTTTT. Translation: CASSQAVRKNEKLFF.

V gene TRBV12-5 combines with J gene TRBJ2-1; 7 positions match TRBD2. The CDR3 runs to 15 residues. Looked up from germline, CDR1 is LGHNT and CDR2 is FRNRAP. The trim removed 7 bases at V and 4 bases at J, leaving 10 bases unmatched. The CDR3 region has the DNA TGTGCTAGTGCCCGAAGCGGGGCGCAATACAATGAGCAGTTCTTC. This codes for CASARSGAQYNEQFF.